This entry concerns a single T cell receptor (beta chain). This sample was taken from a study of shared clonotypes between healthy human individuals. Here immunoSEQ multiplex PCR was the method, and the copy in TCRdb shows in-frame clones only, minus some. The profile shows roughly 1.5 million clones, around 98% of them singletons. The material sequenced was naive CD4+ T cells sorted from blood. Subset in this sample: CD45RA+ positively selected. This receptor was taken from a man aged 30 to 45 in good health.

CDR3 region: CASSLLLAPPYNEQFF. The CDR3 nucleotides are TGTGCCAGCAGCTTGCTACTAGCGCCTCCTTACAATGAGCAGTTCTTC. The chain has TRBV11-2 and TRBJ2-1; 7 bases are a match to TRBD2. The CDR3 is 16 amino acids. Trimming took 3 bases from V and 4 from J; bases not matched to a gene: 9. CDR1 and CDR2 (germline): SGHAT, FQNNGV.